The rows below give T cell receptor beta chains drawn from one sample of a study of early T cells in non-severe SARS-CoV-2 infection. TCRdb itself ran the 5' RACE reads through MiXCR, one entry per CDR3 protein. The sample comprises 15,000 to 20,000 distinct CDR3 sequences, around 5.1% of which are singletons, and over 5% rests with the top ten. Material for sequencing was whole blood. The receptor set was obtained from an adult who was a healthcare worker with PCR-confirmed SARS-CoV-2 infection or an uninfected control (not recorded which). The CDR3 runs from the conserved cysteine through the conserved F or W. D genes are given only for firm matches. Not every row has a clone size; where given, it reads once, few, many or a size class.

j_call v_call d_call clone_size cdr3_aa cdr3_nt
TRBJ1-2 TRBV7-9 NA medium-sized CASSPGTSNYGYTF TGTGCCAGCAGCCCTGGGACGTCCAACTATGGCTACACCTTC
TRBJ2-1 TRBV13 TRBD2 many CASSPPGLNVDEQFF TGTGCCAGCAGCCCTCCGGGACTAAACGTCGATGAGCAGTTCTTC
TRBJ1-5 TRBV19 TRBD1 many CASSADRDRGNQPQHF TGTGCCAGTAGTGCAGACCGGGACAGGGGTAATCAGCCCCAGCATTTT
TRBJ2-2 TRBV7-2 TRBD1 many CASSQTGFGELFF TGTGCCAGCAGCCAGACAGGGTTCGGGGAGCTGTTTTTT
TRBJ1-1 TRBV15 NA NA CATSRERNTEAFF TGTGCCACCAGCAGGGAGAGGAACACTGAAGCTTTCTTT
TRBJ2-7 TRBV28 TRBD1 many CASRRQGPHEQYF TGTGCCAGCAGGAGACAGGGACCTCACGAGCAGTACTTC
TRBJ1-6 TRBV4-3 NA few CASSQEEDLHNSPLHF TGCGCCAGCAGCCAAGAGGAGGACCTCCATAATTCACCCCTCCACTTT
TRBJ1-1 TRBV11-2 NA few CASSSRHKTEAFF TGTGCCAGCAGCTCCCGCCACAAAACTGAAGCTTTCTTT
TRBJ1-1 TRBV10-1 TRBD1 NA CASSAQTGLNTEAFF TGCGCCAGCAGTGCCCAGACAGGGCTGAACACTGAAGCTTTCTTT
TRBJ1-5 TRBV18 TRBD1 many CASSLGTGDQPQHF TGTGCCAGCTCACTAGGGACAGGGGATCAGCCCCAGCATTTT
TRBJ2-2 TRBV4-2 TRBD2 many CASSPGRGTGELFF TGTGCCAGCAGCCCCGGGAGGGGCACCGGGGAGCTGTTTTTT
TRBJ2-3 TRBV7-2 NA NA CASSLSAGSWSTDTQYF TGTGCCAGCAGCTTGTCCGCGGGCAGTTGGTCGACAGATACGCAGTATTTT
TRBJ2-5 TRBV13 NA many CASSLGGRSQGETQYF TGTGCCAGCAGCTTAGGGGGACGGTCGCAGGGAGAGACCCAGTACTTC
TRBJ2-7 TRBV7-9 NA medium-sized CASSLRDVSYEQYF TGTGCCAGCAGCCTCCGGGACGTAAGCTACGAGCAGTACTTC
TRBJ1-4 TRBV20-1 NA many CSARGPTRLEEKLFF TGCAGTGCTAGAGGGCCTACGAGGTTAGAGGAAAAACTGTTTTTT